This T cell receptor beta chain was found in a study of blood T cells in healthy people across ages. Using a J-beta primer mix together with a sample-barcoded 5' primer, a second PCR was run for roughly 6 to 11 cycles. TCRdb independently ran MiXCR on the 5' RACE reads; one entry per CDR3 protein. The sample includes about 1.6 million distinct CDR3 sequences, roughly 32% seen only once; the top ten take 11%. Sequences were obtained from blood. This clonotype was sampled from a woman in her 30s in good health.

The CDR3 loop is CASSFPGGADTQYF. The CDR3 region has the DNA TGTGCCAGCAGTTTCCCCGGGGGAGCAGATACGCAGTATTTT. The rearrangement uses TRBV6-2 or TRBV6-3 and TRBJ2-3, with D possibly TRBD2 on 6 matching bases. Germline lookup yields CDR1 MNHEY and CDR2 SVGEGT. Trimming took off 4 bases at V and 4 bases at J, with 12 bases between the two ends. The length of the CDR3 is 14 residues.